The 12 T cell receptor beta chains listed next were all sequenced from one sample in a study of cytomegalovirus exposure and HLA in healthy donors. The PCR contained 60 Vbeta and 13 Jbeta primers. The protocol was immunoSEQ multiplex PCR, while the TCRdb copy is restricted to in-frame clones and leaves out a portion. This table has approximately 100,000 clones, roughly 70% appearing once. The source material was PBMCs. The receptors stem from a man aged 35-49 years in good health and CMV-seropositive.

The rearrangement uses TRBV6-1 and TRBJ2-5; TRBD2 matches 10 bases. Looked up from germline, CDR1 is MNHNS and CDR2 is SASEGT. The CDR3 is 14 residues long. Trimming took 6 bases from V and 4 from J; bases not matched to a gene: 5. The chain's CDR3 is CASRNLAGGETQYF. The DNA of the CDR3 is TGTGCCAGCAGAAACTTAGCGGGAGGAGAGACCCAGTACTTC.

This chain uses TRBV6-4 with TRBJ2-1, with no clear D. Germline assignment: CDR1 MRHNA and CDR2 SNTAGT. The CDR3 sequence is 13 residues long. V lost 5 bases and J 9 bases, leaving 14 bases between the germline ends. The CDR3 loop reads CASSNSDTTEQFF. In DNA, the CDR3 is TGTGCCAGCAGTAATTCAGATACCACTGAGCAGTTCTTC.

This clone was counted between two and nine times. The V and J genes are TRBV7-2 and TRBJ2-3; D remains unclear. The CDR3 length is 15 residues. The V end lost 0 bases, the J end lost 3 bases, and 10 bases lay between the germline ends. Germline V gene lookup returns CDR1 SGHTA and CDR2 FQGNSA. The CDR3 DNA reads TGTGCCAGCAGCTTAGCTTTACTCTCGACAGATACGCAGTATTTT. The encoded protein is CASSLALLSTDTQYF.

V gene TRBV18 combines with J gene TRBJ1-2; 8 bases align to TRBD1. Germline V gives CDR1 KGHSH, CDR2 LQKENI. The CDR3 consists of 14 residues. J lost 4 bases, V lost 9 bases, and 10 bases had no gene match. The CDR3 is CASSGETGGYGYTF. DNA for the CDR3: TGTGCCAGTTCCGGAGAAACAGGGGGCTATGGCTACACCTTC.

The CDR3 sequence is CASSETLTGSYGYTF. The CDR3 coding sequence is TGCGCCAGCAGTGAGACTCTGACAGGGAGCTATGGCTACACCTTC. This chain links TRBV10-1 with TRBJ1-2, with TRBD1 identical over 7 bases. Germline CDR1 reads WNHNN; CDR2 reads SYGVQD (reference sequence). The CDR3 runs 15 residues. After removal of 2 bases from V and 4 bases from J, the junction contained 7 bases not matched to a gene.

The chain has TRBV19 and TRBJ2-2; unclear D gene. Trimming took off 5 bases at V and 7 bases at J, with 17 bases between the two ends. This CDR3 has 15 amino acids. Germline CDR1 and CDR2: LNHDA and SQIVND (reference sequence). This chain's CDR3 is CASSPRPEKDGELFF. The CDR3 coding sequence is TGTGCCAGTAGTCCGCGCCCCGAGAAAGACGGGGAGCTGTTTTTT.

This clone has just one count. The rearrangement links TRBV5-4 to TRBJ2-2, with 8 bases matching TRBD1. Germline-derived CDR1 and CDR2 are SGHNT and YYREEE (reference sequence). CDR3 size: 16 residues. After removal of 4 bases from V and 3 bases from J, the junction contained 8 bases not matched to a gene. CDR3 amino acids: CASSPWTGKDTGELFF. The DNA for the CDR3 is TGTGCCAGCAGCCCATGGACAGGGAAGGACACCGGGGAGCTGTTTTTT.

With respect to this clone: One junction end disagrees with the germline gene, perhaps due to a read error. The chain is built from TRBV7-7 and TRBJ2-2; 7 bases are shared with TRBD1. Germline V gene sequence: CDR1 SSHAT, CDR2 FNYEAQ (reference sequence). The CDR3 is 13 amino acids. The CDR3 coding sequence is TGTGCTAGCAGCCCTCAGGGGGACGGGGAGCTGTTTTTT. Translating gives CASSPQGDGELFF.

A single count supports this clone. This rearrangement joins TRBV29-1 to TRBJ2-3, with TRBD2 identical over 11 bases. V dropped 4 bases and J dropped 3; count of bases not matched to a gene: 9. This CDR3 comprises 16 residues. The germline CDR1 and CDR2 sequences are SQVTM and ANQGSEA. The CDR3 sequence: CSVVPVAGGETDTQYF. DNA of the CDR3: TGCAGCGTTGTCCCCGTAGCGGGAGGGGAGACAGATACGCAGTATTTT.

V usage is TRBV7-9 and J usage is TRBJ2-1; tentatively, D is TRBD1 (6 bases). Germline CDR1 reads SEHNR; CDR2 reads FQNEAQ (reference sequence). Between the trimmed V and J ends, which lost 6 bases and 0 bases, there was a span of 12 bases. This CDR3 contains 15 residues. This CDR3 is CASRGTPSSYNEQFF. CDR3 nucleotides: TGTGCCAGCAGGGGGACACCCAGCTCCTACAATGAGCAGTTCTTC.

J is TRBJ2-2 and V is TRBV5-1; D is unresolved. Deletions cut 0 bases from V and 7 bases from J, with 4 bases between. Germline values: CDR1 SGHRS, CDR2 YFSETQ. CDR3 length: 12 residues. This CDR3 reads CASSLAGGELFF. The CDR3 region has the DNA TGCGCCAGCAGCTTGGCGGGCGGGGAGCTGTTTTTT.

The V call is TRBV2, the J call TRBJ2-7; TRBD2 matches at 8 bases. The CDR3 loop spans 13 amino acids. In germline, CDR1 is SNHLY, CDR2 FYNNEI. The V segment lost 5 bases and the J segment 1 base; nucleotides outside the gene matches: 1. In nucleotides, the CDR3 is TGTGCCAGCAGTAGCGGGAGTTCCTACGAGCAGTACTTC. Translating gives CASSSGSSYEQYF.